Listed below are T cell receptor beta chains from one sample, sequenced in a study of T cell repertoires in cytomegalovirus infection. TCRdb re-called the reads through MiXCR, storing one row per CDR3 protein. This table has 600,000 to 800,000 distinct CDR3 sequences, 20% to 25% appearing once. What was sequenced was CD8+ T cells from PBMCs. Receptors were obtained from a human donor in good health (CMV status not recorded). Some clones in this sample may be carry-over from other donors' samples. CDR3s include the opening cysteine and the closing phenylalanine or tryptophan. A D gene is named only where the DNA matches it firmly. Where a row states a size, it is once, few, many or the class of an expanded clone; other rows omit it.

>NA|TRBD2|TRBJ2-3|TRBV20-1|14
CSASVRLAEDTQYF
TGCAGTGCTAGTGTGAGACTAGCGGAAGATACGCAGTATTTT
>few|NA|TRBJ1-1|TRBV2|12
CASSEIDTEAFF
TGTGCCAGCAGTGAAATAGACACTGAAGCTTTCTTT
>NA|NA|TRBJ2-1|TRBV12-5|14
CASGLSGRGWELFF
TGTGCTAGTGGTTTGAGCGGGCGGGGTTGGGAGCTGTTCTTC
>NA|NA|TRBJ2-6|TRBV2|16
CASSSGHNSGADVLTF
TGTGCCAGCAGCAGCGGACATAACTCTGGGGCCGACGTCCTGACTTTC
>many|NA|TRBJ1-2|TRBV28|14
CASSLGGFGYGYTF
TGTGCCAGCAGTTTGGGAGGGTTCGGATATGGCTACACCTTC
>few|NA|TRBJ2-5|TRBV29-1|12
CSVDWFRETQYF
TGCAGCGTTGATTGGTTTCGAGAGACCCAGTACTTC
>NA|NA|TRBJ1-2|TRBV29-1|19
CSVEEIKRDTGLRLYGYTF
TGCAGCGTTGAAGAAATAAAGAGGGACACCGGGTTGAGACTCTATGGCTACACCTTC
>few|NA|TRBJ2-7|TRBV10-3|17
CAISESSFGRARYEQYF
TGTGCCATCAGTGAGTCGAGTTTTGGCAGGGCTCGCTACGAGCAGTACTTC
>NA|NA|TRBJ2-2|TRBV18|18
CASSPRWTERIYTGELFF
TGTGCCAGCTCACCACGTTGGACAGAAAGAATTTACACCGGGGAGCTGTTTTTT
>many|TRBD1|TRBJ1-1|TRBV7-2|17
CASSLKHGQGTNTEAFF
TGTGCCAGCAGCTTAAAACACGGACAGGGGACGAACACTGAAGCTTTCTTT
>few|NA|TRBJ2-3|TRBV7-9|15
CASSPLTDSTDTQYF
TGTGCCAGCAGCCCATTGACGGATAGCACAGATACGCAGTATTTT
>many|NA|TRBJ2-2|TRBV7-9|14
CASRRGQNTGELFF
TGTGCCAGCAGGAGGGGCCAGAACACCGGGGAGCTGTTTTTT
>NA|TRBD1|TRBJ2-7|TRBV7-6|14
CASSSQGAGYEQYF
TGTGCCAGCAGCTCTCAGGGGGCCGGCTACGAGCAGTACTTC
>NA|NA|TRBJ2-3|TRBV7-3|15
CASSLRLLSTDTQYF
TGTGCCAGCAGCTTAAGACTGCTTAGCACAGATACGCAGTATTTT
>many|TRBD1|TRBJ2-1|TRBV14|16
CASSQGQGTPYNEQFF
TGTGCCAGCAGCCAGGGACAGGGGACGCCCTACAATGAGCAGTTCTTC
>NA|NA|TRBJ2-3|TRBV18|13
CASSPPQGDTQYF
TGTGCCAGCTCACCACCCCAAGGGGATACGCAGTATTTT
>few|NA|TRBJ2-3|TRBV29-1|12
CSVVSSVDTQYF
TGCAGCGTTGTTTCGAGCGTGGATACGCAGTATTTT
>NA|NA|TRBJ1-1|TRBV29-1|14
CSVAGRSIYTEAFF
TGCAGCGTCGCGGGACGTTCAATCTACACTGAAGCTTTCTTT
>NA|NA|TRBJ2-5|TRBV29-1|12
CSVEWGFPTQYF
TGCAGCGTTGAGTGGGGGTTCCCGACCCAGTACTTC
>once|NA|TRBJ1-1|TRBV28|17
CASSLTVATDSLVEAFF
TGTGCCAGCAGTTTGACGGTGGCCACCGATTCTTTAGTTGAAGCTTTCTTT
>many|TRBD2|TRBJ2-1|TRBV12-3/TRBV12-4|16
CASTLSPTSPSNEQFF
TGTGCCAGCACCCTTTCCCCGACTAGCCCATCCAATGAGCAGTTCTTC
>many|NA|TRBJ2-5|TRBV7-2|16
CASSFHEQGGKETQYF
TGTGCCAGCAGTTTCCACGAACAGGGCGGGAAAGAGACCCAGTACTTC
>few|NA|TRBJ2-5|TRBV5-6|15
CASSFILGAKETQYF
TGTGCCAGCAGCTTCATCTTGGGGGCAAAAGAGACCCAGTACTTC
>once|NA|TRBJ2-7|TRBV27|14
CASSLGTYSAEQYF
TGTGCCAGCAGTTTGGGGACTTACTCGGCAGAGCAGTACTTC
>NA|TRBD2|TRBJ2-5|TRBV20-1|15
CSARRRGGGAETQYF
TGCAGTGCTAGAAGGCGGGGCGGGGGGGCCGAGACCCAGTACTTC
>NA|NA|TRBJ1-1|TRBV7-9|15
CASSDTQGLNTEAFF
TGTGCCAGCAGCGACACCCAGGGTCTGAACACTGAAGCTTTCTTT
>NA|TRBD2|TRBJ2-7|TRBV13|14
CASSISGGAGEQYF
TGTGCCAGCAGCATTAGCGGGGGGGCCGGCGAGCAGTACTTC
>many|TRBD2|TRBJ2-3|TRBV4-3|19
CASSPYLAGGFIGTDTQYF
TGCGCCAGCAGCCCCTATTTAGCGGGGGGGTTTATTGGCACAGATACGCAGTATTTT
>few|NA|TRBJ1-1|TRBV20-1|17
CSARDQGQHFMNTEAFF
TGCAGTGCTAGAGATCAAGGACAGCATTTCATGAACACTGAAGCTTTCTTT
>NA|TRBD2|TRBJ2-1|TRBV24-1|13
CATSDLLAGGEFF
TGTGCCACCAGTGATCTACTAGCGGGGGGTGAGTTCTTC
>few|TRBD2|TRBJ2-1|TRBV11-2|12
CATAGGGVLQFF
TGTGCCACTGCGGGGGGAGGGGTGTTACAGTTCTTC
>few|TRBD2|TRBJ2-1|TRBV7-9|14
CASGSGLGDNEQFF
TGTGCCAGCGGCTCGGGACTAGGGGACAATGAGCAGTTCTTC
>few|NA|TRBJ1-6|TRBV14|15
CASSQDAGFYSPLHF
TGTGCCAGCAGCCAAGATGCAGGGTTCTATTCACCCCTCCACTTT
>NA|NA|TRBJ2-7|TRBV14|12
CASSQFGYEQYF
TGTGCCAGCAGCCAATTCGGCTACGAGCAGTACTTC
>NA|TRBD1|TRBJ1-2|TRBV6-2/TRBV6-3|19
CASNYALVDPGQGHYGYTF
TGTGCCAGCAACTACGCCCTGGTGGACCCTGGACAGGGGCACTATGGCTACACCTTC
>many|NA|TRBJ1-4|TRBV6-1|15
CASSGTEGGGEKLFF
TGTGCCAGCAGCGGCACTGAAGGGGGGGGTGAAAAACTGTTTTTT
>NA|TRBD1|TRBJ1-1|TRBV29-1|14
CSVEDRGRGTEAFF
TGCAGCGTTGAGGACAGGGGGCGGGGCACTGAAGCTTTCTTT
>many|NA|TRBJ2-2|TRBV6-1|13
CASWFPATGELFF
TGTGCCAGCTGGTTCCCCGCCACCGGGGAGCTGTTTTTT
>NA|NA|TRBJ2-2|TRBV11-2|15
CASSPGQLFTGELFF
TGTGCCAGCAGCCCAGGCCAGCTATTCACCGGGGAGCTGTTTTTT
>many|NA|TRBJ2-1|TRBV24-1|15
CATSDLTQLGHEQFF
TGTGCCACCAGTGATTTGACACAGCTTGGCCATGAGCAGTTCTTC
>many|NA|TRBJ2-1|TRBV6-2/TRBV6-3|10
CASSGPEQFF
TGTGCCAGCAGTGGCCCCGAGCAGTTCTTC
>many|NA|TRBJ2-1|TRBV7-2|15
CASSLATSWGNEQFF
TGTGCCAGCAGCTTAGCTACTAGCTGGGGCAATGAGCAGTTCTTC
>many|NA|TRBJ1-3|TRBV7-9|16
CASSPRVHLSGNTIYF
TGTGCCAGCAGCCCCAGAGTTCACCTCTCTGGAAACACCATATATTTT
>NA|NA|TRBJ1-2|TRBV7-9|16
CASSSSPSSGEVGYTF
TGTGCCAGCAGCTCATCACCCTCCTCAGGGGAGGTTGGCTACACCTTC
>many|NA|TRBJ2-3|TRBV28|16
CASSLWGGASTDTQYF
TGTGCCAGCAGTTTATGGGGCGGGGCGAGCACAGATACGCAGTATTTT
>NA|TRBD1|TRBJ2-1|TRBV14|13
CASSQDLGQGRFF
TGTGCCAGCAGCCAAGATCTCGGACAGGGGAGGTTCTTC
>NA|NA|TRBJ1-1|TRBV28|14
CASSLDRYYTEAFF
TGTGCCAGCAGTTTAGACCGATATTACACTGAAGCTTTCTTT